This T cell receptor (beta chain) was retrieved from a study of regulatory T cells in long-lasting Graves disease. This clonotype was picked up a small number of times. Building of the TCR beta libraries involved iRepertoire HTBI primers and Arm-PCR of CDR3 regions. TCRdb re-called the multiplex PCR reads with MiXCR, one entry per CDR3 protein. The data contain 400,000 to 550,000 distinct CDR3 sequences, about a sixth of them singletons. Time point reported: newly diagnosed GD, antithyroid drugs for less than 3 months. The TCR library was prepared using RNA isolated from PBMCs. The same sample was also used in a study of T cells in Graves' hyperthyroidism and ophthalmopathy. That work adds: During a first-round RT-PCR of the TCR CDR3, the HTBI primer set was used.

The TCR originated in a woman aged 18-35 years with Graves disease. Sequencing used peripheral blood mononuclear cells (PBMCs), obtained at new diagnosis, from a patient treated with antithyroid drugs.

The CDR3, as DNA: TGTGCCAGCAGGGCACAGGGGGGGAATGAAAAACTGTTTTTT. This codes for CASRAQGGNEKLFF. This sequence joins TRBV6-1 and TRBJ1-4; 8 bases agree with TRBD1. The CDR3 length is 14 residues. V was clipped by 6 bases and J by 5 bases; unmatched bases: 5. CDR1 is MNHNS, CDR2 SASEGT, per germline.